This TCR beta chain comes out of a study of identical twins. Study-wide findings and caveats: One should note that invariant MAIT and iNKT cells could partly confound zero-insertion analyses. Recombination models fit unrelated individuals' TCR alpha sharing but underestimated twins'.

Notes on this clonotype: Its antigen is unidentified.

A single record per CDR3 protein comes from TCRdb applying MiXCR to the 5' RACE reads. The sample records 500,000 or so distinct CDR3 sequences, under 25% being singletons. The same specimen was also included in a second study, on T cells expressing NK-cell markers. That work states: According to the study, TCR beta repertoires originated from sorted CD3+CD56+NKG2C+, CD3+CD56+NKG2C- and CD3+CD56-NKG2C+ T cells. The leading position in the CD3+CD56-NKG2C+ fraction of a handful of donors also went to these clonotypes.

The TCR was taken from a woman aged 18-35 years in good health. Sequences were obtained from CD4+ T cells sorted from blood.

The CDR3 sequence is CASSLAGQQRETQYF. As DNA, the CDR3 is TGTGCCAGCAGCTTAGCGGGGCAGCAACGCGAGACCCAGTACTTC. The gene calls are TRBV7-2 and TRBJ2-5; TRBD1 is a possible D gene (5 bases). This CDR3 has 15 residues. Germline CDR1 is SGHTA and CDR2 is FQGNSA. The V and J ends lost 0 bases and 5 bases respectively, with 13 bases between them.